This TCR beta chain was obtained from a study of neurological immune-mediated disorders. Study results and limitations: The expanded clones of different subjects shared no CDR3 amino acid sequences (suggesting private repertoires in all groups). The greatest degree of TCR clonal expansion was observed in HTLV-1-associated myelopathy, with the lowest in multiple sclerosis, below that of healthy controls.

TCRdb itself ran the 5' RACE reads through MiXCR, one entry per CDR3 protein. The sample holds under 65,000 distinct CDR3 sequences; around 24% are singletons and the top ten take over 4.5%. Time point denoted: technical triplicate 2. The CDR3 length is 15 residues. Between the trimmed V and J ends, which lost 0 bases and 2 bases, there was a span of 11 bases. Per the germline V gene, CDR1 is SGHRS and CDR2 is YFSETQ. Remarks on this clonotype: Its antigen is not known.

This sequence originates from a man aged 55-75 years with HTLV-1-associated myelopathy (HAM/TSP). The chain employs TRBV5-1 and TRBJ1-1; D is unclear. Sequenced input: PBMCs. CDR3 coding DNA: TGCGCCAGCAGCTTGGCGGCTGTTCTTAACACTGAAGCTTTCTTT. Protein sequence: CASSLAAVLNTEAFF.